Listed below are T cell receptor beta chains from one sample, sequenced in a study of OX40 agonist ivuxolimab in advanced cancers. The protocol was immunoSEQ multiplex PCR, while the TCRdb copy is restricted to in-frame clones and leaves out a portion. The data contain more than 50,000 clones, about 82% of them singletons. This sample comprised CD4+ or CD8+ T cells sorted from blood, obtained in a trial of the OX40 agonist ivuxolimab. The receptors derive from an adult with an advanced solid tumor such as melanoma, head and neck, liver or kidney cancer. Both conserved end residues are part of each CDR3. Each record gives: D gene, J gene, V gene, CDR3 protein. A D gene is named only where the DNA matches it firmly.

TRBD2 | TRBJ2-7 | TRBV9 | CASSVAAGDAYEQYF
TRBD1 | TRBJ1-4 | TRBV7-2 | CASSLGSTTGRNEKLFF
- | TRBJ2-5 | TRBV6-5 | CASGRGQETQYF
TRBD1 | TRBJ1-1 | TRBV19 | CASRFVGQGDIEAFF
TRBD1 | TRBJ2-3 | TRBV19 | CASSYDRGQDTQYF
TRBD1 | TRBJ1-2 | TRBV7-9 | CASSSETGVYTF
TRBD1 | TRBJ1-5 | TRBV7-2 | CASSLVRGPQPQHF
TRBD2 | TRBJ2-5 | TRBV7-9 | CASSYGTSLETQYF
TRBD2 | TRBJ2-7 | TRBV5-1 | CASTLAGSSYEQYF
- | TRBJ1-5 | TRBV19 | CASSVTGGNQPQHF
- | TRBJ2-2 | TRBV30 | CAWIRATNTGELFF
TRBD1 | TRBJ1-1 | TRBV27 | CASSRPTGTANTEAFF
TRBD1 | TRBJ1-1 | TRBV10-3 | CAAQEGSRGLDNTEAFF
TRBD1 | TRBJ2-5 | TRBV18 | CATRDSEETQYF
- | TRBJ1-1 | TRBV5-5 | CASSLGQMNTEAFF
- | TRBJ2-5 | TRBV5-4 | CASSLLVHEETQYF
- | TRBJ1-6 | TRBV30 | CAWSASRGKRSPLHF